Each of the 7 T cell receptor beta chains below was sequenced from the same sample in a study of blood T cell repertoires in COVID-19 (dated by TCRdb to about 2020). Libraries were made using the immunoSEQ multiplex PCR assay. In its TCRdb copy, this immuneACCESS table keeps in-frame sequences only and misses some clones. Where compared with another copy, unresolved V genes explain less than half of these, and the others have no known cause. In all, the sample holds under 250,000 clones, and 65% to 85% of those were seen once. Roughly 4.5% of the sample lies in the top ten. Sequenced sample: PBMCs or T cells enriched from blood (not recorded which). These receptors all come from a man aged 30-40 years with acute COVID-19.

J is TRBJ1-2 and V is TRBV28, with a possible D match to TRBD1 (5 bases). Germline loops: CDR1 MDHEN, CDR2 SYDVKM. The CDR3 covers 16 residues. Deletions cut 2 bases from V and 4 bases from J, with 17 bases between. The CDR3 DNA follows: TGTGCCAGCAGTTTAGGGGGGGACGGGTCGAGCTATGGCTACACCTTC. This translates into CASSLGGDGSSYGYTF.

The V and J genes are TRBV7-2 and TRBJ2-1; TRBD2 matches 7 bases. V shed 4 bases and J 8 bases; nucleotides not matched to a gene: 11. CDR1 and CDR2 (germline): SGHTA, FQGNSA. This CDR3 spans 15 amino acids. CDR3 loop: CASSSTSWGGDEQFF. The CDR3 DNA reads as TGTGCCAGCAGCTCGACTAGCTGGGGGGGGGATGAGCAGTTCTTC.

The rearrangement links TRBV7-9 to TRBJ1-2; 8 positions agree with TRBD1. The V and J ends lost 5 bases and 3 bases, in that order; junction bases with no gene match: 17. The CDR3 sequence is 18 residues long. Germline lookup yields CDR1 SEHNR and CDR2 FQNEAQ (reference sequence). CDR3 protein: CASSPILGRGQVHYGYTF. CDR3 nucleotides: TGTGCCAGCAGCCCCATTTTGGGCAGGGGGCAGGTCCACTATGGCTACACCTTC.

This chain uses TRBV11-2 with TRBJ1-6; maybe TRBD1 (6 bases). Germline values: CDR1 SGHAT, CDR2 FQNNGV. The CDR3 extends over 16 amino acids. Trimming shortened V by 6 bases and J by 0 bases, and 12 bases separated the two germline ends. CDR3 DNA: TGTGCCAGCAGAAAAAGGGGGAGCTCCTATAATTCACCCCTCCACTTT. Amino acid sequence: CASRKRGSSYNSPLHF. The full variable domain, completed using reference TRBV11-2 and TRBJ1-6, is EAGVAQSPRYKIIEKRQSVAFWCNPISGHATLYWYQQILGQGPKLLIQFQNNGVVDDSQLPKDRFSAERLKGVDSTLKIQPAKLEDSAVYLCASRKRGSSYNSPLHFGNGTRLTVT.

This clone came up once. The chain couples TRBV9 to TRBJ2-1; 8 bases align to TRBD2. This CDR3 is 14 amino acids long. Per the germline V gene, CDR1 is SGDLS and CDR2 is YYNGEE. With V trimmed by 4 bases and J by 10 bases, 10 bases remained unmatched. The CDR3 sequence is CASSSPGGLQEQFF. The CDR3 DNA follows: TGTGCCAGCAGCTCTCCGGGGGGGCTTCAGGAGCAGTTCTTC. Based on the CDR3 plus reference TRBV9 and TRBJ2-1, the full variable domain is DSGVTQTPKHLITATGQRVTLRCSPRSGDLSVYWYQQSLDQGLQFLIQYYNGEERAKGNILERFSAQQFPDLHSELNLSSLELGDSALYFCASSSPGGLQEQFFGPGTRLTVL.

The J gene is TRBJ2-3, the V gene TRBV5-6; TRBD2 matches 9 bases. The germline CDR1 and CDR2 sequences are SGHDT and YYEEEE. The CDR3 contains 14 residues. The ends lost 3 bases at V and 3 bases at J; junction bases unmatched: 2. As DNA, the CDR3 is TGTGCCAGCAGCTGGACTAGCGATACAGATACGCAGTATTTT. Protein product: CASSWTSDTDTQYF.

The V and J genes are TRBV2 and TRBJ2-5; 8 nucleotides line up with TRBD2. Trimming at V came to 8 bases and at J to 1 base, leaving 6 bases not matched to a gene. There are 14 residues in the CDR3. Per the germline V gene, CDR1 is SNHLY and CDR2 is FYNNEI. This CDR3 reads CASSGRGVQETQYF. CDR3 nucleotide sequence: TGTGCCAGCTCGGGGCGGGGGGTCCAAGAGACCCAGTACTTC. The full variable domain, with the rest looked up from reference TRBV2 and TRBJ2-5, is EPEVTQTPSHQVTQMGQEVILRCVPISNHLYFYWYRQILGQKVEFLVSFYNNEISEKSEIFDDQFSVERPDGSNFTLKIRSTKLEDSAMYFCASSGRGVQETQYFGPGTRLLVL.